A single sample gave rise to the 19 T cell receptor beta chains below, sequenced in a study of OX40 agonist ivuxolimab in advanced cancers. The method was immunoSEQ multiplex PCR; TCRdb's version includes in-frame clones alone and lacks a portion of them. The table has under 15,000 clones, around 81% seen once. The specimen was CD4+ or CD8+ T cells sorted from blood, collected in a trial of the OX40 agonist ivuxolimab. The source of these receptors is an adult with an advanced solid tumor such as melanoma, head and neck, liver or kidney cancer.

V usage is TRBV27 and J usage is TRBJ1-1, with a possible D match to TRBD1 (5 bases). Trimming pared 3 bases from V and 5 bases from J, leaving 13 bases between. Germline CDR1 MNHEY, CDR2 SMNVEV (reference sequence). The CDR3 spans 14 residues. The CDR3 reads CASSLYREGTEAFF. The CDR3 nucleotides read TGTGCCAGCAGTTTGTATAGGGAGGGGACTGAAGCTTTCTTT.

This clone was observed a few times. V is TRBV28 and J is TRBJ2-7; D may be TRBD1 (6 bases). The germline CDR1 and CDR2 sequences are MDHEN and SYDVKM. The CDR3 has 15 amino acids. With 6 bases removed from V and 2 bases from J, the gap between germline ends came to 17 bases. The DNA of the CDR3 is TGTGCCAGCAGCTCCGGACAGACAATTACCTACGAGCAGTACTTC. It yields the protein CASSSGQTITYEQYF.

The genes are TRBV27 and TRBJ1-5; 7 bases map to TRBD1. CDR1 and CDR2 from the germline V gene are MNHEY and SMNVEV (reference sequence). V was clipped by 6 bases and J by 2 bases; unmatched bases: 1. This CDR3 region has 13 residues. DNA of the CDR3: TGTGCCAGCAGAACAGGGGGCAATCAGCCCCAGCATTTT. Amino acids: CASRTGGNQPQHF.

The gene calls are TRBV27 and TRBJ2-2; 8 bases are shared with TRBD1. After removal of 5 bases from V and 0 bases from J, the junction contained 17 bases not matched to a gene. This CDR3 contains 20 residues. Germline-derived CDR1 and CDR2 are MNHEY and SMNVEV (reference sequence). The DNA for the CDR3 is TGTGCCAGCAGTCCCTTCCTTGTCAGGGGGCCCGAAACGAACACCGGGGAGCTGTTTTTT. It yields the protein CASSPFLVRGPETNTGELFF.

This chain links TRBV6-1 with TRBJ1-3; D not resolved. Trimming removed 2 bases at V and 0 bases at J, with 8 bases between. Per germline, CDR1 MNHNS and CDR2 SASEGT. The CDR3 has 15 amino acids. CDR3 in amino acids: CASSERLLSGNTIYF. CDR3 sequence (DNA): TGTGCCAGCAGTGAAAGGCTCCTCTCTGGAAACACCATATATTTT.

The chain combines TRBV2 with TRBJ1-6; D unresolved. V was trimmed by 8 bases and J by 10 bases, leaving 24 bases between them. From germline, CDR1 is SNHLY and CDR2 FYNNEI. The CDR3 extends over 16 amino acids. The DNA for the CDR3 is TGTGCCAGCTGGGTAAACGGGCTCCCCGACGGGTCACCCCTCCACTTT. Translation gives CASWVNGLPDGSPLHF.

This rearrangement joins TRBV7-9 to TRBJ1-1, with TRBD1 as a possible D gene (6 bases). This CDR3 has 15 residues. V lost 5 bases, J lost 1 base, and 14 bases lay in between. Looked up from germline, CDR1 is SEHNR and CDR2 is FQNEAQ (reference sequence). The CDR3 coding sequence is TGTGCCAGCAGCCAGGTTTGGGGGGCGAACACTGAAGCTTTCTTT. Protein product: CASSQVWGANTEAFF.

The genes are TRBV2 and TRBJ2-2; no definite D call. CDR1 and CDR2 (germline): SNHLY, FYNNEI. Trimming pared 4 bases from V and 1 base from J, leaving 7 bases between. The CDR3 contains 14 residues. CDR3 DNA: TGTGCCAGCAGTGGACCCTTGAACACCGGGGAGCTGTTTTTT. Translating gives CASSGPLNTGELFF.

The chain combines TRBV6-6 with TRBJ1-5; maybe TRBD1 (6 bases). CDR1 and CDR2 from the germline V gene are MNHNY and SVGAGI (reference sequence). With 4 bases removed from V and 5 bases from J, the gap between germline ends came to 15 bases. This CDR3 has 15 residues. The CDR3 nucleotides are TGTGCCAGCAGTTCCCAGACAGGTCCCGATCAGCCCCAGCATTTT. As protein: CASSSQTGPDQPQHF.

The CDR3 region has the DNA TGTGCCAGCAGCTTATTGGGCATCGACAGGGGGGATGGCTACACCTTC. Amino acid sequence: CASSLLGIDRGDGYTF. This chain uses TRBV11-2 with TRBJ1-2; 9 bases align to TRBD1. Germline CDR1 reads SGHAT; CDR2 reads FQNNGV. This CDR3 comprises 16 residues. The J segment lost 6 bases and the V segment lost 2 bases, leaving 10 bases of the junction unmatched.

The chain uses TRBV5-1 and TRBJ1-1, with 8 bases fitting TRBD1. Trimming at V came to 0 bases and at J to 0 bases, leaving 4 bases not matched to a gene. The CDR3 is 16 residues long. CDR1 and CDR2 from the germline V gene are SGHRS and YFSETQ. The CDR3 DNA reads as TGCGCCAGCAGCTTGGCGCTGACAGGGGTGAACACTGAAGCTTTCTTT. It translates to CASSLALTGVNTEAFF.

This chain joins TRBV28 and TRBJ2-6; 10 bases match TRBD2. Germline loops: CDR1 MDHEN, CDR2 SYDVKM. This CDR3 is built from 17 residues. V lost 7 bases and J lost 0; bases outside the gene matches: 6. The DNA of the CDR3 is TGTGCCAGCACCGGACTAGCGGAGAACTCTGGGGCCAACGTCCTGACTTTC. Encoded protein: CASTGLAENSGANVLTF.

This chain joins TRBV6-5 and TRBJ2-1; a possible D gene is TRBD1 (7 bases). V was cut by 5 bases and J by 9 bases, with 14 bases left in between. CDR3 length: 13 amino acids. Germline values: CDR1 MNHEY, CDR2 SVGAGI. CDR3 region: CASSLLQGGEQFF. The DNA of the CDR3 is TGTGCCAGCAGTCTCCTCCAGGGGGGTGAGCAGTTCTTC.

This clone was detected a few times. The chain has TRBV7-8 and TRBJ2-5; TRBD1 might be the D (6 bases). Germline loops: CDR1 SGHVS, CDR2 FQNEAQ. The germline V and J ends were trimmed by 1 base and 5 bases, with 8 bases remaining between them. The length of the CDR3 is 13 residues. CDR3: CASSLGGLETQYF. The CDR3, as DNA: TGTGCCAGCAGCTTAGGGGGGCTTGAGACCCAGTACTTC.

CDR3 amino acids: CASSGLSSSYNEQFF. CDR3 in DNA: TGTGCCAGCAGTGGGTTGTCAAGCTCCTACAATGAGCAGTTCTTC. The chain joins TRBV2 to TRBJ2-1, with D hard to call. Between the trimmed V and J ends, which lost 4 bases and 0 bases, there was a span of 10 bases. The CDR3 has 15 amino acids. Germline V CDR1 and CDR2: SNHLY, FYNNEI.

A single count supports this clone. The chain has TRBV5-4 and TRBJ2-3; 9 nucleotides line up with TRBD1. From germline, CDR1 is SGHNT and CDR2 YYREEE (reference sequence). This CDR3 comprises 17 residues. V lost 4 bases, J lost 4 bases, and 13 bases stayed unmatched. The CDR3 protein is CASSLLPGQGAPDTQYF. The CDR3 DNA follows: TGTGCCAGCAGCCTTCTCCCGGGACAGGGAGCCCCAGATACGCAGTATTTT.

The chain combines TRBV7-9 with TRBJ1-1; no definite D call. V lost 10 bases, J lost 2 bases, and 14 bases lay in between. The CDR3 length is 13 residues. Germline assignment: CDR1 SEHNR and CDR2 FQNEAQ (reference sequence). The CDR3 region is CATSVRENTEAFF. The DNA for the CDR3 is TGTGCCACCTCAGTACGCGAAAACACTGAAGCTTTCTTT.

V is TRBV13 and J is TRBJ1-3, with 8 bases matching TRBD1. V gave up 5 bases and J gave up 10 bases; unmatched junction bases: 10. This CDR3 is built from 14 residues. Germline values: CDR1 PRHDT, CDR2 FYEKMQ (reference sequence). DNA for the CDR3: TGTGCCAGCAGCGTCCTGACAGGGGTCGCAACCATATATTTT. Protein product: CASSVLTGVATIYF.

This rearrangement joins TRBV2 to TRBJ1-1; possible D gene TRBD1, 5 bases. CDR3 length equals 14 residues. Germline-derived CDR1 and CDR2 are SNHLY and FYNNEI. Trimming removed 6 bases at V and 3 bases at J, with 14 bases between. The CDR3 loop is CASREWVGDTEAFF. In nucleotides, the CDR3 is TGTGCCAGCAGGGAATGGGTAGGGGACACTGAAGCTTTCTTT.